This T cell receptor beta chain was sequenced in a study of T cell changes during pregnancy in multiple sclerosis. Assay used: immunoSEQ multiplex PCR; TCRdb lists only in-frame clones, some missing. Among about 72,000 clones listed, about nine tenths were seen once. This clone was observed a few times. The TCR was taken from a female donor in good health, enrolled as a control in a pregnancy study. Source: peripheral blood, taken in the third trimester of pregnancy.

The DNA for the CDR3 is TGTGCCAGCAGACCGCGACTAGCGGGAACGAATGAGCAGTTCTTC. Translation: CASRPRLAGTNEQFF. V is TRBV7-2 and J is TRBJ2-1; 11 bases are shared with TRBD2. Germline V CDR1 and CDR2: SGHTA, FQGNSA. V shed 6 bases and J 7 bases; nucleotides not matched to a gene: 8. The CDR3 loop spans 15 amino acids.